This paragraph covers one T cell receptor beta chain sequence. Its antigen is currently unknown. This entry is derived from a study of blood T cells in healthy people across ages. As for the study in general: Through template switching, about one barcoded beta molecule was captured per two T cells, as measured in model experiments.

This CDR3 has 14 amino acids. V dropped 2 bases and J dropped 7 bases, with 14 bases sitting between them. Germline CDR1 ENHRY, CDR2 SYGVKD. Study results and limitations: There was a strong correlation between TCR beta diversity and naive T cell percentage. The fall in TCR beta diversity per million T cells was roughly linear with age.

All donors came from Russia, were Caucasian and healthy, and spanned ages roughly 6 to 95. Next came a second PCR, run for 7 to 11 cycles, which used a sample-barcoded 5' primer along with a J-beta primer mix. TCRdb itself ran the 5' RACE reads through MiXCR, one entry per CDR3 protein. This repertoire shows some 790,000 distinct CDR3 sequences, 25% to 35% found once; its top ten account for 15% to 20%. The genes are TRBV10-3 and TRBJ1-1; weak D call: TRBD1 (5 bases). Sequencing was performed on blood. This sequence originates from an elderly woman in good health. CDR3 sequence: CAISERARQGEAFF. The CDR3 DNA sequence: TGTGCCATCAGTGAGAGGGCGAGGCAGGGTGAAGCTTTCTTT.